This T cell receptor (beta chain) was observed in a study of beta chain features in type 1 diabetes. All of the isolated RNA was reverse transcribed, so expressed TCRB transcripts were sequenced. Clones were read by immunoSEQ multiplex PCR, and TCRdb kept only the in-frame ones, dropping some. The sample yields under 250,000 clones, 13% to 15% seen once. This TCR came from a woman aged 35 to 49 in good health. Sequencing used naive CD4+ T cells from blood.

CDR3 sequence: CARFRQPQHF. The CDR3 DNA sequence: TGTGCCCGCTTTCGGCAGCCCCAGCATTTT. V is TRBV27 and J is TRBJ1-5; no clear D gene. The length of the CDR3 is 10 residues. Germline V gene lookup returns CDR1 MNHEY and CDR2 SMNVEV (reference sequence). V was pared by 11 bases and J by 7 bases, with 9 bases between.